Listed below are T cell receptor beta chains from one sample, sequenced in a study of T cell clusters in autoimmune cytopenias. TCRdb re-called the multiplex PCR reads and catalogs CDR3 proteins one per entry, DNA excluded. This repertoire includes about 7,200 distinct CDR3 sequences. This sample was shared with a second study, whose subject was T cell repertoires in aging, cancer and after chemotherapy.

The material sequenced was peripheral blood. Receptors were obtained from a human donor in good health. Both conserved end residues are part of each CDR3. Each record gives: J gene, clone size, V gene, CDR3 protein. Size is stated for part of the rows, as once, few or many counts, or as a class when the clone is expanded.

TRBJ1-2 | - | TRBV30 | CAWRRDRGGQGYTF
TRBJ2-1 | - | TRBV29-1 | CSAGGDSYNEQFF
TRBJ1-5 | - | TRBV12-3/TRBV12-4 | CASSLSAPSQPQHF
TRBJ1-6 | - | TRBV12-3/TRBV12-4 | CASSKGGSYNSPLHF
TRBJ2-7 | medium-sized | TRBV19 | CASSEASGSSYEQYF
TRBJ2-6 | medium-sized | TRBV27 | CASRPGSSGANVLTF
TRBJ2-4 | - | TRBV6-5 | CASRTQGQGKINIQYF
TRBJ1-1 | - | TRBV10-3 | CASKASENTEAFF
TRBJ2-1 | - | TRBV5-1 | CASSYNVRLGEQFF
TRBJ1-5 | medium-sized | TRBV6-1 | CASSEGGDPHQPQHF
TRBJ1-2 | - | TRBV19 | CASSISELDGYTF
TRBJ2-5 | - | TRBV5-1 | CASSFGQEETQYF
TRBJ1-2 | - | TRBV6-5 | CASNPRGYGYTF
TRBJ2-1 | - | TRBV6-5 | CASSYGTSGYNEQFF